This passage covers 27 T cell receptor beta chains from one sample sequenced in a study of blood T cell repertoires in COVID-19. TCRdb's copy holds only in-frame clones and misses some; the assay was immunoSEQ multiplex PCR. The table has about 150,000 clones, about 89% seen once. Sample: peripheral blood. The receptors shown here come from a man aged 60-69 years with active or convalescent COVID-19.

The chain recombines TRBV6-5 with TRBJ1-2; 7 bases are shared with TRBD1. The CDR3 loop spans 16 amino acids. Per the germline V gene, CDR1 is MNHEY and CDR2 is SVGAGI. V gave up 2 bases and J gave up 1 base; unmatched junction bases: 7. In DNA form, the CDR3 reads TGTGCCAGCAGTTACGTTCCGGGACAGATTAACTATGGCTACACCTTC. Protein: CASSYVPGQINYGYTF.

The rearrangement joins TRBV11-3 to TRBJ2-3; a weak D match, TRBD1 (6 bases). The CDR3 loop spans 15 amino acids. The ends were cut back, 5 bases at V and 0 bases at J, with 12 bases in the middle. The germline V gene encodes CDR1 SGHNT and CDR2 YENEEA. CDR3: CASSIGTLSTDTQYF. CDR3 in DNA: TGTGCCAGCAGCATCGGGACACTTAGCACAGATACGCAGTATTTT.

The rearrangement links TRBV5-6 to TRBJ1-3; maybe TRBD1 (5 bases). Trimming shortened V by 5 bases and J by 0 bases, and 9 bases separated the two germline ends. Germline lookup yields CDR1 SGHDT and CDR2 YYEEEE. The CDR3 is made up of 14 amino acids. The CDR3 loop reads CASSSDSSGNTIYF. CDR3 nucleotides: TGTGCCAGCAGTTCTGACAGCTCTGGAAACACCATATATTTT.

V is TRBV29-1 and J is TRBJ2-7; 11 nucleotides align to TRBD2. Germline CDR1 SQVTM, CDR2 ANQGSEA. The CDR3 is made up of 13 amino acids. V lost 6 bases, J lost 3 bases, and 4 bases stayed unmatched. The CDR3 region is CSVGTSGYYEQYF. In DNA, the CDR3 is TGCAGCGTGGGGACTAGCGGATACTACGAGCAGTACTTC.

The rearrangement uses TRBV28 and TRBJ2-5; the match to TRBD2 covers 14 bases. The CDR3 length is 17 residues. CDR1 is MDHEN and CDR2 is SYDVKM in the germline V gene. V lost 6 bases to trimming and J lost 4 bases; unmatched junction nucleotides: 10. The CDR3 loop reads CASRSDGTSGSVETQYF. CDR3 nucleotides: TGTGCCAGCAGGTCAGACGGGACTAGCGGGAGTGTAGAGACCCAGTACTTC.

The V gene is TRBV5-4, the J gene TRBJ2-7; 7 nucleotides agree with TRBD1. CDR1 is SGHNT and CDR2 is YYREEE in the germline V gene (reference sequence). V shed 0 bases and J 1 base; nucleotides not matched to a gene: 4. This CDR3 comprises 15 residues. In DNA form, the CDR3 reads TGTGCCAGCAGCTTGGGGGGACAGAGATCCTACGAGCAGTACTTC. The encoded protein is CASSLGGQRSYEQYF.

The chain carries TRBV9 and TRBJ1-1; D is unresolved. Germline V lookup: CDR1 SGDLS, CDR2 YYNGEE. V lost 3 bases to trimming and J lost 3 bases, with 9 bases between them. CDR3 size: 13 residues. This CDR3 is CASSAWAYTEAFF. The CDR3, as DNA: TGTGCCAGCAGCGCATGGGCGTACACTGAAGCTTTCTTT.

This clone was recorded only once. Written as DNA, the CDR3 is TGTGCCAGCAGCCCGGACAGGGTTCAAGAGACCCAGTACTTC. Translation gives CASSPDRVQETQYF. This sequence joins TRBV5-4 and TRBJ2-5; TRBD1 agrees at 8 bases. Germline CDR1 SGHNT, CDR2 YYREEE (reference sequence). The V segment lost 4 bases and the J segment 2 bases; nucleotides outside the gene matches: 4. This CDR3 has 14 residues.

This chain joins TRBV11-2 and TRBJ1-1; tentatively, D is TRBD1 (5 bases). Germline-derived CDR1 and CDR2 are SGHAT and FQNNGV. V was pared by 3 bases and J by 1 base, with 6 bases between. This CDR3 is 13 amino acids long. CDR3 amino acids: CASSFQGNTEAFF. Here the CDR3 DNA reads TGTGCCAGCAGCTTCCAGGGGAACACTGAAGCTTTCTTT.

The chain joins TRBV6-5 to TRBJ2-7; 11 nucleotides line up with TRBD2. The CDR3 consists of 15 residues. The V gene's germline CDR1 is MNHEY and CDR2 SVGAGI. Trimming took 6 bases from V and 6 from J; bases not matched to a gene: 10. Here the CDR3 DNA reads TGTGCCAGCAGCGACAGACTAGCGGGGACTCGCGAGCAGTACTTC. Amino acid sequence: CASSDRLAGTREQYF.

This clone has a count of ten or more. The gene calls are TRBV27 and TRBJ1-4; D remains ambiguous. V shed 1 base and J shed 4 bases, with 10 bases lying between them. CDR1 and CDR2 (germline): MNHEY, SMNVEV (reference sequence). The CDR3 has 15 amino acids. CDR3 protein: CASSLFYSHNEKLFF. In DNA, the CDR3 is TGTGCCAGCAGTTTATTCTACAGCCATAATGAAAAACTGTTTTTT.

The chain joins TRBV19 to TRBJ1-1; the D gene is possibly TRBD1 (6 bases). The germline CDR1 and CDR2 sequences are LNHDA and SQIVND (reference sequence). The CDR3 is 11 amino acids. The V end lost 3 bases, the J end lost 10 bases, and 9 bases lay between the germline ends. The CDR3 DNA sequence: TGTGCCAGTAGTATGGACAGTGCAGCTTTCTTT. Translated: CASSMDSAAFF.

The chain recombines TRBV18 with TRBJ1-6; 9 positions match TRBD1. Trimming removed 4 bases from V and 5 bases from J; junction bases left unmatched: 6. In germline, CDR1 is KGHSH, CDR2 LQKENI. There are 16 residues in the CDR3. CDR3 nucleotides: TGTGCCAGCTCACTCCCGGGACAGGGACATAATTCACCCCTCCACTTT. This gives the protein CASSLPGQGHNSPLHF. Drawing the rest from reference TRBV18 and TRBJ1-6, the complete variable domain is NAGVMQNPRHLVRRRGQEARLRCSPMKGHSHVYWYRQLPEEGLKFMVYLQKENIIDESGMPKERFSAEFPKEGPSILRIQQVVRGDSAAYFCASSLPGQGHNSPLHFGNGTRLTVT.

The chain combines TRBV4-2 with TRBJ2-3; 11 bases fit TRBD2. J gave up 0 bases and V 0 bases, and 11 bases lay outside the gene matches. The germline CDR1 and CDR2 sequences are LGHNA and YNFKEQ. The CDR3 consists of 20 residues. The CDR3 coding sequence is TGTGCCAGCAGCCAAGAAGGGGGCGGTAGCGGGAGGGGAAGCACAGATACGCAGTATTTT. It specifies CASSQEGGGSGRGSTDTQYF.

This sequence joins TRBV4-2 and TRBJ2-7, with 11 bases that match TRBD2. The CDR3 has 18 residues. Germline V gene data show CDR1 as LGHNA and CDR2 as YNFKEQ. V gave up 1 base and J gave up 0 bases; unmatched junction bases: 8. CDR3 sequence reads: CASSQGPGTSGASYEQYF. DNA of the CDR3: TGTGCCAGCAGCCAAGGACCCGGGACTAGCGGAGCCTCCTACGAGCAGTACTTC.

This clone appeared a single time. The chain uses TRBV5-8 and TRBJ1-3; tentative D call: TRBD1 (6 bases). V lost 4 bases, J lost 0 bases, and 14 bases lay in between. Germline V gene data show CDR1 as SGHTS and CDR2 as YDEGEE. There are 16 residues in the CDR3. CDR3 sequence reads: CASSARGQGSGNTIYF. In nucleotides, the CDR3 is TGTGCCAGCAGCGCCAGGGGCCAAGGCTCTGGAAACACCATATATTTT.

The CDR3 DNA reads TGTGCCTGGTCCCTTGGGGCTATAGAGACCCAGTACTTC. Its translation is CAWSLGAIETQYF. V usage is TRBV30 and J usage is TRBJ2-5, with D maybe TRBD1 (5 bases). Trimming took 5 bases from V and 4 from J, leaving 14 bases between them. The germline V gene encodes CDR1 GTSNPN and CDR2 SVGIG (reference sequence). The CDR3 has 13 amino acids.

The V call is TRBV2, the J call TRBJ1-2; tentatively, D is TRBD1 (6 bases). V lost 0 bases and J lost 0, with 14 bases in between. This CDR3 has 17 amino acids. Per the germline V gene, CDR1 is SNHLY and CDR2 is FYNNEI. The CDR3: CASSEARTAASNYGYTF. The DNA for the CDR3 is TGTGCCAGCAGTGAAGCCCGGACAGCCGCTTCTAACTATGGCTACACCTTC. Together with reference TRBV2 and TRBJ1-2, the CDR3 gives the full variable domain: EPEVTQTPSHQVTQMGQEVILRCVPISNHLYFYWYRQILGQKVEFLVSFYNNEISEKSEIFDDQFSVERPDGSNFTLKIRSTKLEDSAMYFCASSEARTAASNYGYTFGSGTRLTVV.

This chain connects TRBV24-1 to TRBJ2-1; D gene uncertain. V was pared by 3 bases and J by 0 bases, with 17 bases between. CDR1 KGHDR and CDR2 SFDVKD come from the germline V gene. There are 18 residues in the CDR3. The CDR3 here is CATSDPPLSKSSYNEQFF. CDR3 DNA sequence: TGTGCCACCAGTGATCCTCCCCTGTCTAAGAGCTCCTACAATGAGCAGTTCTTC.

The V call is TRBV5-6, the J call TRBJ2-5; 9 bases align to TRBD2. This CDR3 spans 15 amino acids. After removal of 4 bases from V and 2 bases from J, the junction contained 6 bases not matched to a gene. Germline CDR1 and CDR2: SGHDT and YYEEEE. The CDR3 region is CASSRGLALQETQYF. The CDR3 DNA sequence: TGTGCCAGCAGCCGCGGACTAGCGCTACAAGAGACCCAGTACTTC.

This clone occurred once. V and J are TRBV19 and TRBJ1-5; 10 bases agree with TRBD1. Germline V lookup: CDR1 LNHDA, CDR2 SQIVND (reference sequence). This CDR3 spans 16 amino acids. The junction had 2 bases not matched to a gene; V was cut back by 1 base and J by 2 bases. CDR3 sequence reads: CASSIGTGGGNQPQHF. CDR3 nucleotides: TGTGCCAGTAGTATAGGGACAGGGGGGGGCAATCAGCCCCAGCATTTT. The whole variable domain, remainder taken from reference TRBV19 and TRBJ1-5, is DGGITQSPKYLFRKEGQNVTLSCEQNLNHDAMYWYRQDPGQGLRLIYYSQIVNDFQKGDIAEGYSVSREKKESFPLTVTSAQKNPTAFYLCASSIGTGGGNQPQHFGDGTRLSIL.

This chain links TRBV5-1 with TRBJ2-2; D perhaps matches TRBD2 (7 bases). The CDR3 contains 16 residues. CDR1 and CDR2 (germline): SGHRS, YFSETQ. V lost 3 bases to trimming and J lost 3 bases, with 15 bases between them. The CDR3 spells CASSSRGASDTGELFF. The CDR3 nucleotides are TGCGCCAGCAGCTCCCGGGGGGCGTCGGACACCGGGGAGCTGTTTTTT.

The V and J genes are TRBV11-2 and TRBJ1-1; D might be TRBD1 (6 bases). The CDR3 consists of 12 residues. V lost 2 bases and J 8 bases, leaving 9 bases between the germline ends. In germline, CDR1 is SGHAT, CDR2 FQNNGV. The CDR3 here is CASSLQGTEAFF. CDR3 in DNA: TGTGCCAGCAGCTTACAGGGGACAGAAGCTTTCTTT.

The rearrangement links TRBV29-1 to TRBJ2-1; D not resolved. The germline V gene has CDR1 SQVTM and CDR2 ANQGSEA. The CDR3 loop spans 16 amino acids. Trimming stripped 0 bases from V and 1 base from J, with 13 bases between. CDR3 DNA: TGCAGCGTTGAAGATGGGCAGTTTCAATCCTACAATGAGCAGTTCTTC. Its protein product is CSVEDGQFQSYNEQFF.

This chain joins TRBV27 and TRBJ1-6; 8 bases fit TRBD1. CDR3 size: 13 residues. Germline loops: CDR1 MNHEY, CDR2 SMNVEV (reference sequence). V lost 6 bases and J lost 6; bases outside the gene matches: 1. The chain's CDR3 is CASRTGANSPLHF. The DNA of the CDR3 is TGTGCCAGCAGGACAGGGGCTAATTCACCCCTCCACTTT.

The CDR3, as DNA: TGCGCCAGCAGCTTGGTTACAGCCAGCATGAACACTGAAGCTTTCTTT. Translating gives CASSLVTASMNTEAFF. J is TRBJ1-1 and V is TRBV5-1; D is undetermined. V was shortened by 0 bases and J by 0 bases, with 12 bases between the two germline ends. This CDR3 has 16 residues. Germline CDR1 SGHRS, CDR2 YFSETQ. The full variable domain, its missing parts supplied by reference TRBV5-1 and TRBJ1-1, is KAGVTQTPRYLIKTRGQQVTLSCSPISGHRSVSWYQQTPGQGLQFLFEYFSETQRNKGNFPGRFSGRQFSNSRSEMNVSTLELGDSALYLCASSLVTASMNTEAFFGQGTRLTVV.

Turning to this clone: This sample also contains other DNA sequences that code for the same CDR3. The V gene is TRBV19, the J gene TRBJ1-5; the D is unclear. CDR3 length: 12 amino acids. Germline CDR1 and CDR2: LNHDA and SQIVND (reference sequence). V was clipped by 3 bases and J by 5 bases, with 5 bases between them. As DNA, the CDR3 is TGTGCCAGTAGTATCATTGATCAGCCCCAGCATTTT. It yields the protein CASSIIDQPQHF.